Below, 10 T cell receptor beta chains from the same sample are listed, as sequenced in a study of early T cells in non-severe SARS-CoV-2 infection. MiXCR was run by TCRdb on the 5' RACE reads, yielding one entry per CDR3 protein. This table has about 30,000 distinct CDR3 sequences, 5% to 5.5% appearing once. Sequencing used whole blood. All receptors come from an adult who was a healthcare worker with PCR-confirmed SARS-CoV-2 infection or an uninfected control (not recorded which).

J is TRBJ2-1 and V is TRBV10-1; the D is unclear. V lost 4 bases and J lost 9, with 13 bases in between. This CDR3 contains 13 residues. Germline V gene sequence: CDR1 WNHNN, CDR2 SYGVQD (reference sequence). The CDR3 DNA reads TGCGCCAGCAGTGTGGGCCCGGCTGGTGAGCAGTTCTTC. It is translated as CASSVGPAGEQFF.

The sample holds many counts of this clonotype. At one end the junction does not follow the germline gene, possibly because of a read error. The gene calls are TRBV7-3 and TRBJ2-2; the D is unclear. The germline V gene encodes CDR1 SGHTA and CDR2 FQGTGA. The CDR3 is 15 amino acids. The CDR3 loop is CVSSLMGLNTGELFF. DNA for the CDR3: TGTGTCAGCAGCTTAATGGGCCTAAACACCGGGGAGCTGTTTTTT. Based on the CDR3 plus reference TRBV7-3 and TRBJ2-2, the full variable domain is GAGVSQTPSNKVTEKGKYVELRCDPISGHTALYWYRQSLGQGPEFLIYFQGTGAADDSGLPNDRFFAVRPEGSVSTLKIQRTERGDSAVYLCVSSLMGLNTGELFFGEGSRLTVL.

The sample holds many counts of this clonotype. The chain uses TRBV19 and TRBJ1-5; the D is unclear. Trimming stripped 7 bases from V and 2 bases from J, with 15 bases between. Germline V gene data show CDR1 as LNHDA and CDR2 as SQIVND (reference sequence). The length of the CDR3 is 15 residues. The CDR3 sequence: CASNLRGGGNQPQHF. The CDR3 DNA reads TGTGCCAGTAACCTCCGGGGAGGAGGCAATCAGCCCCAGCATTTT.

This clonotype was found a few times. This chain's CDR3 is CSATRGDTEAFF. Written as DNA, the CDR3 is TGCAGTGCTACCAGGGGGGACACTGAAGCTTTCTTT. The genes are TRBV20-1 and TRBJ1-1; 7 nucleotides line up with TRBD1. CDR1 is DFQATT and CDR2 is SNEGSKA in the germline V gene (reference sequence). The V gene end was trimmed by 4 bases and the J gene end by 3 bases; junction bases not matched to a gene: 2. The CDR3 covers 12 residues.

This clonotype was seen at least ten times. The chain uses TRBV7-8 and TRBJ1-3, with D uncertain. The germline V gene has CDR1 SGHVS and CDR2 FQNEAQ. With 3 bases removed from V and 0 bases from J, the gap between germline ends came to 12 bases. CDR3 size: 16 residues. The DNA of the CDR3 is TGTGCCAGCAGCTTTGTCTGGGATCTCTCTGGAAACACCATATATTTT. This encodes CASSFVWDLSGNTIYF.

This clonotype was counted at least ten times. The rearrangement links TRBV7-2 to TRBJ2-7; TRBD2 matches at 7 bases. J was trimmed by 2 bases and V by 1 base; bases with no gene match: 5. CDR3 length equals 15 residues. Germline values: CDR1 SGHTA, CDR2 FQGNSA. In DNA, the CDR3 is TGTGCCAGCAGCTTAGATAGAACTAGCGCCTACGAGCAGTACTTC. It translates to CASSLDRTSAYEQYF.

This clonotype was picked up many times. V is TRBV29-1 and J is TRBJ2-1; D is tentatively TRBD1 or TRBD2 (5 bases each). The V end lost 3 bases, the J end lost 13 bases, and 19 bases lay between the germline ends. The CDR3 runs 13 residues. The germline gives CDR1 SQVTM, CDR2 ANQGSEA. The CDR3 region is CSVDNQGEGVQFF. The CDR3 DNA sequence: TGCAGCGTTGATAATCAGGGAGAGGGAGTCCAGTTCTTC.

The CDR3 region is CASSQDRGTGNYGYTF. The CDR3 nucleotides are TGCGCCAGCAGCCAAGATCGCGGGACAGGGAACTATGGCTACACCTTC. The chain recombines TRBV4-3 with TRBJ1-2; 9 bases fit TRBD1. J lost 2 bases, V lost 0 bases, and 4 bases had no gene match. CDR3 length: 16 residues. Looked up from germline, CDR1 is LGHNA and CDR2 is YSLEER.

The V call is TRBV3-1, the J call TRBJ2-3; 7 nucleotides agree with TRBD2. The CDR3 runs 15 residues. From germline, CDR1 is LGHDT and CDR2 YNNKEL (reference sequence). The V segment lost 5 bases and the J segment 2 bases; nucleotides outside the gene matches: 7. Written as DNA, the CDR3 is TGTGCCAGCAGCGGGGCGGGACTACTCACAGATACGCAGTATTTT. It yields the protein CASSGAGLLTDTQYF.

The sample holds a few counts of this clonotype. The V call is TRBV11-2, the J call TRBJ2-7; TRBD2 matches at 13 bases. Unmatched junction bases numbered 11, after V lost 5 bases and J lost 4 bases. This CDR3 has 17 amino acids. Germline CDR1 reads SGHAT; CDR2 reads FQNNGV. This CDR3 is CASSGTEGTSGIYEQYF. DNA of the CDR3: TGTGCCAGCAGCGGGACCGAGGGGACTAGCGGGATTTACGAGCAGTACTTC.